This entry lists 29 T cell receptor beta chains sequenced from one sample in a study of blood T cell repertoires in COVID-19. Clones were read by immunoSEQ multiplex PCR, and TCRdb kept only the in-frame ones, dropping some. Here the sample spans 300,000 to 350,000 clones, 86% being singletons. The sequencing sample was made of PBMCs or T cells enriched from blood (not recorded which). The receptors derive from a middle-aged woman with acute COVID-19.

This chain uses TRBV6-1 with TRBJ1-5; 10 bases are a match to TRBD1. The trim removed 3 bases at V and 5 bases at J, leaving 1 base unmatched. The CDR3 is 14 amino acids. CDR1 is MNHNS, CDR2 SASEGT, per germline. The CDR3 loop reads CASSEGQGYQPQHF. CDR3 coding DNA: TGTGCCAGCAGTGAGGGACAGGGGTATCAGCCCCAGCATTTT.

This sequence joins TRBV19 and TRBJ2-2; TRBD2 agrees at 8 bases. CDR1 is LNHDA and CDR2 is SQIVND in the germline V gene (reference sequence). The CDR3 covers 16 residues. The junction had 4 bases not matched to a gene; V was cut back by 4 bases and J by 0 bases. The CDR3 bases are TGTGCCAGTAGTAAGACGGGGGGGACGAACACCGGGGAGCTGTTTTTT. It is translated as CASSKTGGTNTGELFF.

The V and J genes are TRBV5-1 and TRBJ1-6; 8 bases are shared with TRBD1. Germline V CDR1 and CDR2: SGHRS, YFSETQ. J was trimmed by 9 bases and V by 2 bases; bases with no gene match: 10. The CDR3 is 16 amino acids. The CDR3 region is CASSFQGQGASSPLHF. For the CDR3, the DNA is TGCGCCAGCAGCTTCCAAGGGCAGGGGGCGTCTTCACCCCTCCACTTT.

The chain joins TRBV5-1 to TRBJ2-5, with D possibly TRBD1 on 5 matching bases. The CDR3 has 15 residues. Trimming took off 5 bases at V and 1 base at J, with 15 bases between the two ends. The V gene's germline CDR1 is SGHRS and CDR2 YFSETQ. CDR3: CASRVAPDIQETQYF. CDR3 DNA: TGCGCCAGCAGAGTCGCGCCGGACATCCAAGAGACCCAGTACTTC.

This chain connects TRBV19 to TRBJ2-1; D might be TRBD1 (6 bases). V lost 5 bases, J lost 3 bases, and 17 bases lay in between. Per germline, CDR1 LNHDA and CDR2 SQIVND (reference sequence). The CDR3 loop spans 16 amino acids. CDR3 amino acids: CASSQPGQRFYNEQFF. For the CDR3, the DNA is TGTGCCAGTAGTCAGCCGGGACAACGATTCTACAATGAGCAGTTCTTC.

Here the CDR3 DNA reads TGTGCCATCAGTGCGCCGGGACTAGCCTTTGACACTAGCACAGATACGCAGTATTTT. It is translated as CAISAPGLAFDTSTDTQYF. V is TRBV10-3 and J is TRBJ2-3; 9 nucleotides match TRBD2. V trimming: 4 bases; J trimming: 0 bases; junction bases outside the gene matches: 14. Germline loops: CDR1 ENHRY, CDR2 SYGVKD. This CDR3 has 19 residues.

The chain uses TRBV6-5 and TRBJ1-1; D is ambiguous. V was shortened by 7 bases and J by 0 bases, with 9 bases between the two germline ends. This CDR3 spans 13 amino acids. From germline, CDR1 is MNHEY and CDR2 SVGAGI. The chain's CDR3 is CASIAEMNTEAFF. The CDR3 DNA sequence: TGTGCCAGCATCGCGGAAATGAACACTGAAGCTTTCTTT.

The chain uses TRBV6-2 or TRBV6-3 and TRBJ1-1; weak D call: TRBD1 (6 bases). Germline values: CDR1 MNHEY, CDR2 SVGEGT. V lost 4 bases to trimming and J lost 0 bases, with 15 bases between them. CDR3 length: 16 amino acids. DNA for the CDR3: TGTGCCAGCAGTTCCCAGGGGCTCCGGTTGAACACTGAAGCTTTCTTT. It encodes CASSSQGLRLNTEAFF.

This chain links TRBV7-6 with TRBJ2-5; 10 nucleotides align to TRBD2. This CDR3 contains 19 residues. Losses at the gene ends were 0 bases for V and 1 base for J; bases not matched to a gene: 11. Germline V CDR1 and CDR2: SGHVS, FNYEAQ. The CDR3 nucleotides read TGTGCCAGCAGCTTAGCTTCCCCTTCTAGCGGGGGACTCCAAGAGACCCAGTACTTC. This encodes CASSLASPSSGGLQETQYF.

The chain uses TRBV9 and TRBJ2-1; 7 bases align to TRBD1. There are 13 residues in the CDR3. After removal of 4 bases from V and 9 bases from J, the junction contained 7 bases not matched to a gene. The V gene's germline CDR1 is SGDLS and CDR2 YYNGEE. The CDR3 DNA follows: TGTGCCAGCAGCACCTGGGACAGAAGTGAGCAGTTCTTC. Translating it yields CASSTWDRSEQFF.

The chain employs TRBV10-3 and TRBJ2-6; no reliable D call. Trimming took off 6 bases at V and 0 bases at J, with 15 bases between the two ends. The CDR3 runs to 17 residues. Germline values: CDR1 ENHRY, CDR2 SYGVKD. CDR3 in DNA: TGTGCCATCAGACCAGATCACCCCGACTCTGGGGCCAACGTCCTGACTTTC. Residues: CAIRPDHPDSGANVLTF.

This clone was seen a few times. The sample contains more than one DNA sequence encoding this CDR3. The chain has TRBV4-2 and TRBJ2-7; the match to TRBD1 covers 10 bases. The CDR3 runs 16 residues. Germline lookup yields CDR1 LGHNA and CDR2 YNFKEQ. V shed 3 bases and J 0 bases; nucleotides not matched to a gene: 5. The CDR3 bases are TGTGCCAGCAGCCAGGAGGACAGGGGGAGCTCCTACGAGCAGTACTTC. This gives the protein CASSQEDRGSSYEQYF.

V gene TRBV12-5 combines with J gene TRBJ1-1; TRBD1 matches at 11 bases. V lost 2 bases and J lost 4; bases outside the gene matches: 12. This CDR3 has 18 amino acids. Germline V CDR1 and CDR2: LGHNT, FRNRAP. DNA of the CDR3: TGTGCTAGTGGTTTGACGCAAAGGACAGGGGGCGCAACCACTGAAGCTTTCTTT. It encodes CASGLTQRTGGATTEAFF.

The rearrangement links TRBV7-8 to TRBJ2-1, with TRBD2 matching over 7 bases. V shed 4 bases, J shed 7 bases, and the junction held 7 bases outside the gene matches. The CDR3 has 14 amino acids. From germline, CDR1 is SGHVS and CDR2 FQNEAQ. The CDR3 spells CASSSGLSWNEQFF. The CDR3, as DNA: TGTGCCAGCAGCTCGGGACTAAGCTGGAATGAGCAGTTCTTC.

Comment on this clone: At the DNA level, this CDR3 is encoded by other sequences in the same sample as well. For the CDR3, the DNA is TGCGCCAGCAGCACACAGGGGGCTAGCACAGATACGCAGTATTTT. This codes for CASSTQGASTDTQYF. The chain is built from TRBV5-1 and TRBJ2-3; 9 bases fit TRBD1. The germline CDR1 and CDR2 sequences are SGHRS and YFSETQ. V trimming: 4 bases; J trimming: 0 bases; junction bases outside the gene matches: 3. This CDR3 region has 15 residues.

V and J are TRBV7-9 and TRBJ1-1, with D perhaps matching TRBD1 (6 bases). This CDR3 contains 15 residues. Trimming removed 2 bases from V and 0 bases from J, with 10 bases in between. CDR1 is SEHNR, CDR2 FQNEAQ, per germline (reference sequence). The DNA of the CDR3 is TGTGCCAGCAGCTTATTGACAGGCTTGAACACTGAAGCTTTCTTT. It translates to CASSLLTGLNTEAFF.

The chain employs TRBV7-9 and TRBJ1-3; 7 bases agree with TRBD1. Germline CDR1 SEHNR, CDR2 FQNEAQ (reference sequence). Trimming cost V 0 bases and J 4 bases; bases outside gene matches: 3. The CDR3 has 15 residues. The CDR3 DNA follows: TGTGCCAGCAGCTTAGCAAGGGGGCTCGGAAACACCATATATTTT. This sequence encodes CASSLARGLGNTIYF.

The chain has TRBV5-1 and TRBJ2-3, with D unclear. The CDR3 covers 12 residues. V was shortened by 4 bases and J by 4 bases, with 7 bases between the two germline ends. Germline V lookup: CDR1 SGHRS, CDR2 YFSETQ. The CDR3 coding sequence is TGCGCCAGCAGCCTCCCTTCAGATACGCAGTATTTT. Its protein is CASSLPSDTQYF. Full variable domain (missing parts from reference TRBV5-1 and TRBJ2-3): KAGVTQTPRYLIKTRGQQVTLSCSPISGHRSVSWYQQTPGQGLQFLFEYFSETQRNKGNFPGRFSGRQFSNSRSEMNVSTLELGDSALYLCASSLPSDTQYFGPGTRLTVL.

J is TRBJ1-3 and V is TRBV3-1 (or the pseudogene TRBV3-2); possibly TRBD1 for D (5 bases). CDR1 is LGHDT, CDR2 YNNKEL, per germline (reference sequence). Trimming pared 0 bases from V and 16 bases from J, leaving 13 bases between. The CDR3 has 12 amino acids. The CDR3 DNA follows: TGTGCCAGCAGCCAAGATAGGGGCTCGCCGTATTTT. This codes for CASSQDRGSPYF.

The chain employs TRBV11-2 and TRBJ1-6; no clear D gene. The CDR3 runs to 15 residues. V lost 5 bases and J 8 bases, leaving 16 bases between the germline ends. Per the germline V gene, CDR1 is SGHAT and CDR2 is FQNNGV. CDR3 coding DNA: TGTGCCAGCAGCCCGTCGAAGGGAGGCTATTCACCCCTCCACTTT. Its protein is CASSPSKGGYSPLHF.

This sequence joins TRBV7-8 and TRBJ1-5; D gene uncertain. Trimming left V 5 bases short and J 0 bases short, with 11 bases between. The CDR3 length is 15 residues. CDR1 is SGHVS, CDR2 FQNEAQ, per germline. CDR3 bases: TGTGCCAGCAGCCTAGGGCCTTATAGCAATCAGCCCCAGCATTTT. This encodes CASSLGPYSNQPQHF.

Here the CDR3 reads CASSPQGALSRSGNTIYF. The CDR3 DNA reads as TGTGCCAGCAGCCCCCAGGGGGCCCTGTCTAGGTCTGGAAACACCATATATTTT. The chain has TRBV2 and TRBJ1-3; the match to TRBD1 covers 8 bases. This CDR3 is 18 amino acids long. V lost 6 bases, J lost 1 base, and 14 bases stayed unmatched. Germline CDR1 reads SNHLY; CDR2 reads FYNNEI.

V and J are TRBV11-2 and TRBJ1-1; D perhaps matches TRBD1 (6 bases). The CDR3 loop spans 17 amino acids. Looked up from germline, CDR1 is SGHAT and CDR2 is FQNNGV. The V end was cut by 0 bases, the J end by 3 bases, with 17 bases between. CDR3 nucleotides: TGTGCCAGCAGCTTAGATCAAGACAGGTTCAGTCACACTGAAGCTTTCTTT. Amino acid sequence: CASSLDQDRFSHTEAFF.

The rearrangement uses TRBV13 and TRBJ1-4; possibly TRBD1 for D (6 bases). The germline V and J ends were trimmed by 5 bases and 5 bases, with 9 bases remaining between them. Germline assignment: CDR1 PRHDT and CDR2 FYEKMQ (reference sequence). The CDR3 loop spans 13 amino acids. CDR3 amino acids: CASSRQENEKLFF. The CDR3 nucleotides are TGTGCCAGCAGCCGACAGGAGAATGAAAAACTGTTTTTT.

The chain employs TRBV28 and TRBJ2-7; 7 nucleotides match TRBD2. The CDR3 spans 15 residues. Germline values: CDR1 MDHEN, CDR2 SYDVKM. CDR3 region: CASGSGEEGYYEQYF. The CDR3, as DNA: TGTGCTTCCGGGAGCGGGGAAGAGGGCTACTACGAGCAGTACTTC.

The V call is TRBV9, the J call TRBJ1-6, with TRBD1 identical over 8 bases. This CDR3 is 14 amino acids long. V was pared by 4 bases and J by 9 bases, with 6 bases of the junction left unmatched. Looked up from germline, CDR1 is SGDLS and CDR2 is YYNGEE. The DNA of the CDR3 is TGTGCCAGCAGCCCTACAGGGGGTGGTTCACCCCTCCACTTT. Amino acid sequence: CASSPTGGGSPLHF.

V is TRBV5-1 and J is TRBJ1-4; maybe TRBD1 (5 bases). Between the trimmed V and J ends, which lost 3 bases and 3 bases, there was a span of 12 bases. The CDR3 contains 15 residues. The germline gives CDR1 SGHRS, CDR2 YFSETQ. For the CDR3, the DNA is TGCGCCAGCAGCTCTGCCCAGGGCCCTAATGAAAAACTGTTTTTT. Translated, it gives CASSSAQGPNEKLFF.

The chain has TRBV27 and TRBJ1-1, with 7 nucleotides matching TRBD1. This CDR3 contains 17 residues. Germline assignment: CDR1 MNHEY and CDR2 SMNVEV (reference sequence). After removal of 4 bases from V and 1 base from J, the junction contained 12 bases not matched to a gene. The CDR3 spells CASSSGQAEIRNTEAFF. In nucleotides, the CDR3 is TGTGCCAGCAGTTCCGGACAGGCCGAGATAAGGAACACTGAAGCTTTCTTT.

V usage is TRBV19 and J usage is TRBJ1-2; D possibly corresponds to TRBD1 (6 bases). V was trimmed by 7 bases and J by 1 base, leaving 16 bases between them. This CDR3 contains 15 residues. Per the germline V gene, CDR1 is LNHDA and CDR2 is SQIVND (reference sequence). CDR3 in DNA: TGTGCCAGTACTACTCGGGACAAGAGTAACTATGGCTACACCTTC. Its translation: CASTTRDKSNYGYTF.